These T cell receptor beta chains were read from a single sample in a study of CD8 T cells in ankylosing spondylitis. TCRdb re-analysed the 5' RACE reads in MiXCR, keeping a single row per CDR3 protein. Of 300,000 to 350,000 distinct CDR3 sequences listed, less than 25% are singletons. Sequencing was carried out using blood, either unsorted or a sorted T cell fraction (not recorded which). The receptors originated from a female donor with ankylosing spondylitis or in good health (not recorded which). The CDR3 runs from the conserved cysteine through the conserved F or W. A D gene is named only where the DNA matches it firmly. Size tells how often a clone was seen (once, few, many) or the class of an expanded clone, and some rows leave it out.

d_call,j_call,clone_size,v_call,cdr3_nt,cdr3_aa
NA,TRBJ2-3,few,TRBV12-3/TRBV12-4,TGTGCCAGCGGTCTGGGGTCCACAGATACGCAGTATTTT,CASGLGSTDTQYF
NA,TRBJ2-3,NA,TRBV4-2,TGTGCCAGCAGCCAAGATACCCCTCAGGTTTCGACGCAGTATTTT,CASSQDTPQVSTQYF
NA,TRBJ1-5,few,TRBV2,TGTGCCAGCAGCCCACGGACAGAAAATCAGCCCCAGCATTTT,CASSPRTENQPQHF
NA,TRBJ2-3,many,TRBV6-1,TGTGCCAGCTGCGCGGCGGGAAGAACAGATACGCAGTATTTT,CASCAAGRTDTQYF
TRBD1,TRBJ1-2,NA,TRBV5-1,TGCGCCAGCAGACCATCAGGGACAGGGAACTATGGCTACACCTTC,CASRPSGTGNYGYTF
NA,TRBJ1-6,NA,TRBV7-9,TGTGCCAGCAGCTTAGTCGGTCCAGAGAGTTCACCCCTCCACTTT,CASSLVGPESSPLHF
TRBD1,TRBJ2-1,NA,TRBV2,TGTGCCAGCATTCGGGACAGGGGGCTGGGTGAGCAGTTCTTC,CASIRDRGLGEQFF
NA,TRBJ2-5,NA,TRBV20-1,TGCAGTGCTAGCTTCCCCGAAGGAGAGACCCAGTACTTC,CSASFPEGETQYF
TRBD2,TRBJ2-1,few,TRBV6-2/TRBV6-3,TGTGCCAGCAGTAACCCGGGACTAGCGGGAGTTGTTCGGTTCTTC,CASSNPGLAGVVRFF
TRBD2,TRBJ2-2,NA,TRBV12-3/TRBV12-4,TGTGCCAGCAGTTTGTGGGGACTAGCGGGGCACACCGGGGAGCTGTTTTTT,CASSLWGLAGHTGELFF
NA,TRBJ2-5,once,TRBV25-1,TGTGCCAGCAGTGATTGGGGGCGAGAGACCCAGTACTTC,CASSDWGRETQYF
NA,TRBJ1-2,NA,TRBV7-9,TGTGCCAGCAGCTTACCCGTGACGGAGTACTCCTATGGCTACACCTTC,CASSLPVTEYSYGYTF
TRBD2,TRBJ2-5,many,TRBV20-1,TGCAGTGTTCTCCCAGCGGGAGACGGAGAGACCCAGTACTTC,CSVLPAGDGETQYF
NA,TRBJ1-2,few,TRBV20-1,TGCAGTGCTAGAGAGGCGACAGCATATGGCTACACCTTC,CSAREATAYGYTF
NA,TRBJ1-2,NA,TRBV30,TGTGCCTGGAGTGTGGAGGCAGTCAGTGGCTACACCTTC,CAWSVEAVSGYTF
TRBD1,TRBJ1-1,NA,TRBV29-1,TGCAGCGTTACTCCAGGGGGCAAGGTGAACACTGAAGCTTTCTTT,CSVTPGGKVNTEAFF
NA,TRBJ2-1,many,TRBV28,TGTGCCAGCAGTCTACAGGGTGGGGGTTCCGCGGAGCAGTTCTTC,CASSLQGGGSAEQFF
NA,TRBJ1-1,few,TRBV7-9,TGTGCCAGCAGCTTTGTGAGAGACACTGAAGCTTTCTTT,CASSFVRDTEAFF
TRBD1,TRBJ1-4,few,TRBV25-1,TGTGCCAGCAGTGAAACAGGGGTGTACGAAAAACTGTTTTTT,CASSETGVYEKLFF
TRBD2,TRBJ2-3,NA,TRBV20-1,TGCAGTGCTAGTGTCGGTAGCGGGAGCGGAGATACGCAGTATTTT,CSASVGSGSGDTQYF
NA,TRBJ1-1,NA,TRBV12-3/TRBV12-4,TGTGCCAGCAGTGTCGCAGGCGAGGTGAGCACTGAAGCTTTCTTT,CASSVAGEVSTEAFF
NA,TRBJ2-2,once,TRBV6-5,TGTGCCAGCAGTCTCAATAACGCGAACACCGGGGAGCTGTTTTTT,CASSLNNANTGELFF
NA,TRBJ2-2,few,TRBV25-1,TGTGCCAGCGTTTCGAGCACCGGGGAGCTGTTTTTT,CASVSSTGELFF
TRBD1,TRBJ1-1,few,TRBV5-1,TGCGCCAGCAGATCCGAGACAGGGGCATACACTGAAGCTTTCTTT,CASRSETGAYTEAFF
NA,TRBJ2-5,NA,TRBV10-3,TGTGCCATCGGCACAGGGGGGGAAGAGACCCAGTACTTC,CAIGTGGEETQYF
NA,TRBJ1-3,few,TRBV7-2,TGTGCCAGCAGGCCACCGACAGGAAACACCATATATTTT,CASRPPTGNTIYF
NA,TRBJ2-7,few,TRBV6-4,TGTGCCAGCAGTGACTCGGAAGGACAGACCCTTTACGAGCAGTACTTC,CASSDSEGQTLYEQYF
TRBD1,TRBJ1-1,NA,TRBV4-2,TGTGCCAGCAGCCAGACAGGGCTGAACACTGAAGCTTTCTTT,CASSQTGLNTEAFF
NA,TRBJ1-1,NA,TRBV19,TGTGCCAGTAGTATTCCGCCCGGTGGGAACACTGAAGCTTTCTTT,CASSIPPGGNTEAFF
TRBD1,TRBJ1-6,few,TRBV20-1,TGCAGTGCCCCGTCGGGACAGGGACCCTATAATTCACCCCTCCACTTT,CSAPSGQGPYNSPLHF
TRBD1,TRBJ2-7,many,TRBV6-1,TGTGCCAGCAGCTCCGGGGACAGCTACTACGAGCAGTACTTC,CASSSGDSYYEQYF
NA,TRBJ2-1,many,TRBV4-3,TGCGCCAGCAGCCAAGATGTTACAGCGGACTCCTACAATGAGCAGTTCTTC,CASSQDVTADSYNEQFF
TRBD1,TRBJ1-2,NA,TRBV6-5,TGTGCCAGCAGAAGACAGGGAGGGGATGGCTACACCTTC,CASRRQGGDGYTF
NA,TRBJ2-5,few,TRBV4-2,TGTGCCAGCAGCCAAGATCAGGGGCGAGAGACCCAGTACTTC,CASSQDQGRETQYF
TRBD2,TRBJ2-1,NA,TRBV30,TGTGCCTTCTACAGCGGGAGGCGGGTAAATGAGCAGTTCTTC,CAFYSGRRVNEQFF
TRBD1,TRBJ2-4,NA,TRBV6-2/TRBV6-3,TGTGCCAGCATCAAGGACAGGGCAGGGAACATTCAGTACTTC,CASIKDRAGNIQYF
NA,TRBJ2-4,NA,TRBV20-1,TGCAGTGCCAGAGTGAGAAACATTCAGTACTTC,CSARVRNIQYF
NA,TRBJ2-1,many,TRBV9,TGTGCCAGCAGCGCAGCCTCGGTAGGGTACAATGAGCAGTTCTTC,CASSAASVGYNEQFF
NA,TRBJ2-7,few,TRBV7-2,TGTGCCAGCAGCTTAGTCGACACCTCCTACGAGCAGTACTTC,CASSLVDTSYEQYF
TRBD1,TRBJ1-1,NA,TRBV20-1,TGCAGTGCCATACAGGGGAAAGCTTTCTTT,CSAIQGKAFF
NA,TRBJ2-5,NA,TRBV5-6,TGTGCCAGCAGCTGGACTGGAGTGGGGTATTCAGAGACCCAGTACTTC,CASSWTGVGYSETQYF
NA,TRBJ2-1,many,TRBV5-5,TGTGCCAGCAGCTTGGGAGCCACAAGGTACAATGAGCAGTTCTTC,CASSLGATRYNEQFF
NA,TRBJ1-1,NA,TRBV20-1,TGCAGTGCTAGATTTTACCGGCAGAAAGGCGCTGAAGCTTTCTTT,CSARFYRQKGAEAFF
NA,TRBJ1-2,few,TRBV29-1,TGCATCTCGGTGGGATCCAGGGATGGCTACACCTTC,CISVGSRDGYTF
NA,TRBJ2-2,once,TRBV6-6,TGTGCCAGCACCTCGGGGGACCCCGGGGAGCTGTTTTTT,CASTSGDPGELFF